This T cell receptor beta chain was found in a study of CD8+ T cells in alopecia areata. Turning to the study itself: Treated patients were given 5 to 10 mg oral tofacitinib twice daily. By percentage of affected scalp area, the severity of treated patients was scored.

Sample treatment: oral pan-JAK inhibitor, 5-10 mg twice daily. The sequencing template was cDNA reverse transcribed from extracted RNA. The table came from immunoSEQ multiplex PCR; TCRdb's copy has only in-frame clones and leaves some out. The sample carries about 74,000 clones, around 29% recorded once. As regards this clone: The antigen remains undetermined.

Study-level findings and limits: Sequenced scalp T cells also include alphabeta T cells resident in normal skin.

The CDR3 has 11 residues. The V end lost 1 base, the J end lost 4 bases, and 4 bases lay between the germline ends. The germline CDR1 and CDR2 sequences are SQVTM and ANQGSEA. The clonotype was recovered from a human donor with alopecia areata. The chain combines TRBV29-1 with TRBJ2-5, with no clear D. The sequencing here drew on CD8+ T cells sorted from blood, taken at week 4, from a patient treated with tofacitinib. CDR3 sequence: CSVEGIETQYF. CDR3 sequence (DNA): TGCAGCGTTGAAGGAATAGAGACCCAGTACTTC.